Included here is one T cell receptor beta chain sequence, with context. Its target is unknown. The PCR contained 60 Vbeta and 13 Jbeta primers. Measured with immunoSEQ multiplex PCR; TCRdb has only the in-frame clones, and not every one. Counted here are around 200,000 clones, 65% to 85% occurring once; the ten biggest clones make up 3.8%. These data originate in a study of cytomegalovirus exposure and HLA in healthy donors. With 8 bases removed from V and 3 bases from J, the gap between germline ends came to 14 bases. Germline values: CDR1 MNHEY, CDR2 SMNVEV (reference sequence). The CDR3 runs to 14 residues. Whole-study results and caveats: Earlier results showed most TCR beta V segments being productive about 87% or about 30% of the time.

Sequencing was performed on PBMCs. This clonotype originated in a man aged 50-60 years in good health and CMV-seronegative. The chain joins TRBV27 to TRBJ1-5, with D perhaps TRBD1 (5 bases). The CDR3 DNA reads TGTGCCAGCGCCCGGGGGGGAAACAATCAGCCCCAGCATTTT. Amino acid sequence: CASARGGNNQPQHF.